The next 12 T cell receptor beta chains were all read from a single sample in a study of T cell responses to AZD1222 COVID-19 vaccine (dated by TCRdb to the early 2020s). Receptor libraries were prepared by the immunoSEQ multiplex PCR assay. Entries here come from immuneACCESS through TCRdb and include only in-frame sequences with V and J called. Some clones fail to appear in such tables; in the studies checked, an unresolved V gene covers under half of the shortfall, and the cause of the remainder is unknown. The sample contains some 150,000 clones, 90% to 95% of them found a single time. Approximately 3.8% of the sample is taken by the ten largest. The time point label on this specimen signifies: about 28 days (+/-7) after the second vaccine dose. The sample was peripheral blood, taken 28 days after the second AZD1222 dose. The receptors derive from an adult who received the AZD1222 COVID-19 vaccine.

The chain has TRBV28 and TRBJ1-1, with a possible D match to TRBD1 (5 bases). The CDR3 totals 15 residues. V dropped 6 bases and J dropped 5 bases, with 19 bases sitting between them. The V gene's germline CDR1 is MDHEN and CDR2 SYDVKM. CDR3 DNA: TGTGCCAGCAGCGACCCCCAGGGCGGGTTAACTGAAGCTTTCTTT. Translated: CASSDPQGGLTEAFF.

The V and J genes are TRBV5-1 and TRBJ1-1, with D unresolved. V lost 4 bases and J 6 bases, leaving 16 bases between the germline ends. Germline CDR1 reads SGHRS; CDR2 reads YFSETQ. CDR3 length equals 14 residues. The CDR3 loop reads CASSPGGGPPEAFF. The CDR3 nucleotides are TGCGCCAGCAGCCCTGGTGGAGGGCCCCCTGAAGCTTTCTTT.

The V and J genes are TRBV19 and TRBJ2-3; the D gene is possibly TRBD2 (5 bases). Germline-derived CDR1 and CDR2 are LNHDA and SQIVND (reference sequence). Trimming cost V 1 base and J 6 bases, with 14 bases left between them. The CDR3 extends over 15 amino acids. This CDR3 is CASSIGPPLEDTQYF. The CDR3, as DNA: TGTGCCAGTAGTATAGGGCCCCCACTAGAGGATACGCAGTATTTT.

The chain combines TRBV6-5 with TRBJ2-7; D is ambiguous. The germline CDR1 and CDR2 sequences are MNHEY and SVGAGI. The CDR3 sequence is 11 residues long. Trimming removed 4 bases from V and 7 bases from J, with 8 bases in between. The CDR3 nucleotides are TGTGCCAGCAGTTCGAACCGGGAGCAGTACTTC. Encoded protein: CASSSNREQYF.

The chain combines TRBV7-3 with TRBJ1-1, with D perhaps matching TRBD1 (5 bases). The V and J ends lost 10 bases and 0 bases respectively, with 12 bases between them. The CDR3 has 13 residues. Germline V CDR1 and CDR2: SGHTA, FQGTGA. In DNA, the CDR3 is TGTGCCACCGAACCGACAGTGAACACTGAAGCTTTCTTT. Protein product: CATEPTVNTEAFF.

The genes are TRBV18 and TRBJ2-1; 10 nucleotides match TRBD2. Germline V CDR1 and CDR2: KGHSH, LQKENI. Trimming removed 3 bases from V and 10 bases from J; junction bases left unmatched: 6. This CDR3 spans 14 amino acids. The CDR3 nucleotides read TGTGCCAGCTCACCCAGGACTAGCGGTACAGAGCAGTTCTTC. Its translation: CASSPRTSGTEQFF.

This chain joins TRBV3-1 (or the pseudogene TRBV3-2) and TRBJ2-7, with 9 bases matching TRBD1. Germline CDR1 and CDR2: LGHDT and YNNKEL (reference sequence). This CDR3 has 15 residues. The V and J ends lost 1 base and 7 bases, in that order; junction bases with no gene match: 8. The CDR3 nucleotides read TGTGCCAGCAGCCAAGCGGACAGGGGATACGAAGAGCAGTACTTC. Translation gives CASSQADRGYEEQYF.

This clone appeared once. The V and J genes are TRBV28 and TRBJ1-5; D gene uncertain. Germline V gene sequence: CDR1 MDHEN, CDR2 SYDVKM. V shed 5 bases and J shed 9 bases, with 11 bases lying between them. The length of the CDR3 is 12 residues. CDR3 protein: CASSPPRGPQHF. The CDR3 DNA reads TGTGCCAGCAGTCCCCCTCGGGGGCCCCAGCATTTT.

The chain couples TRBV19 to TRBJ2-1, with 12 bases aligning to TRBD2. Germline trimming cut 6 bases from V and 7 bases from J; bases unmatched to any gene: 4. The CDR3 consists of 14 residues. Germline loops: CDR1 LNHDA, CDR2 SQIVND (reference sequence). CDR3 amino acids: CASRGLAGINEQFF. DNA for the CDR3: TGTGCCAGTAGGGGACTAGCGGGTATAAATGAGCAGTTCTTC.

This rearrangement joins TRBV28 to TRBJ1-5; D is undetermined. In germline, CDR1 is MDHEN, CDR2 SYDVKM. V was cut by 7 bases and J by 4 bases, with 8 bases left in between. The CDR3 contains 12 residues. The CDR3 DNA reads TGTGCCAGCACCTCAAGGAATCAGCCCCAGCATTTT. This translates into CASTSRNQPQHF.

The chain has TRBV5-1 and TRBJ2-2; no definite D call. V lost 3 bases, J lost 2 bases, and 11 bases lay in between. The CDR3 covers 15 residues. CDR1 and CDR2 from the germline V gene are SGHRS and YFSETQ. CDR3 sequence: CASSSSRPNTGELFF. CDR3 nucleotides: TGCGCCAGCAGCTCAAGTAGACCCAACACCGGGGAGCTGTTTTTT.

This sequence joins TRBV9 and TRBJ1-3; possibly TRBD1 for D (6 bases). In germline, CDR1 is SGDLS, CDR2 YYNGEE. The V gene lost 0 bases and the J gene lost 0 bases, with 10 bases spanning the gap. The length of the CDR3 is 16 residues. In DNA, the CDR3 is TGTGCCAGCAGCGTAGCGGGGGGGCTCTCTGGAAACACCATATATTTT. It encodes CASSVAGGLSGNTIYF.